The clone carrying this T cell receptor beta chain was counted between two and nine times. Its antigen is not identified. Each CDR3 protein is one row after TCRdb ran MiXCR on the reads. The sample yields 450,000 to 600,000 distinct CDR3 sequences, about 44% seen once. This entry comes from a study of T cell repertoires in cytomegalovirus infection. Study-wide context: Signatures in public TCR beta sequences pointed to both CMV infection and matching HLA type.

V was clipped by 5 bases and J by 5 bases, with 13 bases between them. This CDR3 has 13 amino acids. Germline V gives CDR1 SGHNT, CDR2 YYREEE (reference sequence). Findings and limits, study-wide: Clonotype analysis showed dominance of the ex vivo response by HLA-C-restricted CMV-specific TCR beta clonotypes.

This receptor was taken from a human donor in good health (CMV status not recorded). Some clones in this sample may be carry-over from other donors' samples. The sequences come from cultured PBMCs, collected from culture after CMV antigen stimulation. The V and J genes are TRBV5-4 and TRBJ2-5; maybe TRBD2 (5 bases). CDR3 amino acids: CASSRGPGETQYF. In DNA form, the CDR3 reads TGTGCCAGCAGTCGGGGTCCTGGGGAGACCCAGTACTTC. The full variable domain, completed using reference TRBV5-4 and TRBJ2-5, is ETGVTQSPTHLIKTRGQQVTLRCSSQSGHNTVSWYQQALGQGPQFIFQYYREEENGRGNFPPRFSGLQFPNYSSELNVNALELDDSALYLCASSRGPGETQYFGPGTRLLVL.